The clone carrying this TCR beta chain was seen only a few times. The data stem from a study of T cell responses to AZD1222 COVID-19 vaccine. J gave up 7 bases and V 5 bases, and 6 bases lay outside the gene matches. The CDR3 runs 14 residues. Germline-derived CDR1 and CDR2 are SGHRS and YFSETQ. Profiled with immunoSEQ multiplex PCR; TCRdb holds only in-frame clones, not every one. Of about 83,000 clones in the sample, more than 75% were seen once. This chain uses TRBV5-1 with TRBJ1-6; 7 bases line up with TRBD1. Material: peripheral blood, obtained on day 0 of AZD1222 vaccination. The receptor was isolated from an adult in good health. This CDR3 reads CASRVTGQNSPLHF. The CDR3 DNA reads as TGCGCCAGCAGGGTGACAGGGCAAAATTCACCCCTCCACTTT.